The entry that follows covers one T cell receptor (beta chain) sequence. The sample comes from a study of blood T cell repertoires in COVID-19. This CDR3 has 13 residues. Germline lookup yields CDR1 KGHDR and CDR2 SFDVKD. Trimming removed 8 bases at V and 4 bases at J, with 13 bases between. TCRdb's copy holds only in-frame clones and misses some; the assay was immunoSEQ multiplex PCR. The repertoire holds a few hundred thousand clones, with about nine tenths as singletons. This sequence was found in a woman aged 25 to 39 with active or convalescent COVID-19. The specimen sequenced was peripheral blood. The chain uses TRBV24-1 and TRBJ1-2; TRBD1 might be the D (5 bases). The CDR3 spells CATTDRGGYGYTF. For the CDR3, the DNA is TGTGCCACCACCGATCGGGGGGGCTATGGCTACACCTTC.